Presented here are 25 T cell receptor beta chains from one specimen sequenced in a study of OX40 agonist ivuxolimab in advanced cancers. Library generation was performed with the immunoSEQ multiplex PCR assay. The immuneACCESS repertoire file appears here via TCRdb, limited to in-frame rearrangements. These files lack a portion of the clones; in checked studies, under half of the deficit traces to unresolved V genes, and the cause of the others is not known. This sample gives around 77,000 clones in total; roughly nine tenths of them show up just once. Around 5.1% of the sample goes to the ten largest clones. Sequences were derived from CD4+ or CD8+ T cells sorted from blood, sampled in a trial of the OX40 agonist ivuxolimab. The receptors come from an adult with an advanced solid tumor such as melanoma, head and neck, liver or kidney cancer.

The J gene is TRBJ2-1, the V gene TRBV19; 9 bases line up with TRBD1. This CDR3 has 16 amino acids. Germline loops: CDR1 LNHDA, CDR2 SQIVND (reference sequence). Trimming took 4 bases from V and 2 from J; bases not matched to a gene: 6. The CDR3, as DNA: TGTGCCAGTAGTACCCGACAGGGGGGACCCTACAATGAGCAGTTCTTC. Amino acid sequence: CASSTRQGGPYNEQFF.

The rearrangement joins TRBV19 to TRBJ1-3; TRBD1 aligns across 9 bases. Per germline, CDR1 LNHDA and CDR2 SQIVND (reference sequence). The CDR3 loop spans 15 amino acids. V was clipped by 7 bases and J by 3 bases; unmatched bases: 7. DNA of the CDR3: TGTGCCAGTACCGCCGGGACAGGGTTTGGAAACACCATATATTTT. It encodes CASTAGTGFGNTIYF.

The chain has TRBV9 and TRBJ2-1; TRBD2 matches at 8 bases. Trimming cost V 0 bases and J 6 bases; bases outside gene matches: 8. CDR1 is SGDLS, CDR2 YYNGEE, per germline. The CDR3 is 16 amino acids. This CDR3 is CASSVDGGRRVNEQFF. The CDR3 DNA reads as TGTGCCAGCAGCGTAGATGGCGGGAGGAGGGTCAATGAGCAGTTCTTC.

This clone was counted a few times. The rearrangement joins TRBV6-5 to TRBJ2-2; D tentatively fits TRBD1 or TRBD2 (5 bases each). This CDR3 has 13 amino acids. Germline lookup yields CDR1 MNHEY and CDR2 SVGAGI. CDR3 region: CTCQGVNTGELFF. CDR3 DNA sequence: TGTACCTGCCAGGGAGTTAACACCGGGGAGCTGTTTTTT.

This CDR3 is CASSDRAGHLFF. The CDR3 DNA reads as TGTGCCAGCTCCGACAGGGCTGGTCACCTGTTTTTT. This chain connects TRBV25-1 to TRBJ1-4, with 7 positions matching TRBD1. Germline lookup yields CDR1 MGHDK and CDR2 SYGVNS. V lost 8 bases and J lost 14; bases outside the gene matches: 11. The CDR3 runs to 12 residues.

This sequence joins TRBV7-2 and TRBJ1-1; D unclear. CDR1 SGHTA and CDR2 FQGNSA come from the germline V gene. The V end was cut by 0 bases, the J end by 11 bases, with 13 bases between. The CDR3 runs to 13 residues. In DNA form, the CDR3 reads TGTGCCAGCAGCTTAGCGCGGATGGGTAGGGCTTTCTTT. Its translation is CASSLARMGRAFF.

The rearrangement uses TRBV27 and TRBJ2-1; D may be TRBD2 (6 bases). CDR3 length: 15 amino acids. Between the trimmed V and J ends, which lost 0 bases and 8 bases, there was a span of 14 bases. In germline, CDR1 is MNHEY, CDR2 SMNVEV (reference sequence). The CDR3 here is CASSLSRDFGDEQFF. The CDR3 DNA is TGTGCCAGCAGTTTATCCCGGGACTTTGGGGATGAGCAGTTCTTC.

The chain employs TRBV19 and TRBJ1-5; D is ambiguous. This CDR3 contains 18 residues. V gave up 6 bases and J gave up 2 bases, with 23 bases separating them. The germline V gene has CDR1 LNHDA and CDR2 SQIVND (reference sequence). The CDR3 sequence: CASSPTRRGKGGNQPQHF. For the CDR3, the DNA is TGTGCCAGTAGCCCAACCCGGCGGGGAAAGGGAGGCAATCAGCCCCAGCATTTT.

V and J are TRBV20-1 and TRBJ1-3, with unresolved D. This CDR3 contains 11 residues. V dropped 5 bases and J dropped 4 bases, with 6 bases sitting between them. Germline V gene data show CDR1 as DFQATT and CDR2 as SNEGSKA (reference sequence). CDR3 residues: CSALQGNTIYF. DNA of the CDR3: TGCAGTGCTCTACAGGGAAACACCATATATTTT.

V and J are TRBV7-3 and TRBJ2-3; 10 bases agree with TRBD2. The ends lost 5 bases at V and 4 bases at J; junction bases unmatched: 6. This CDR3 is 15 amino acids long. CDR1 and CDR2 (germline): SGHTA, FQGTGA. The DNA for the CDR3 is TGTGCCAGCAGCGCCCTAGCGGGAGTCCCAGATACGCAGTATTTT. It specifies CASSALAGVPDTQYF.

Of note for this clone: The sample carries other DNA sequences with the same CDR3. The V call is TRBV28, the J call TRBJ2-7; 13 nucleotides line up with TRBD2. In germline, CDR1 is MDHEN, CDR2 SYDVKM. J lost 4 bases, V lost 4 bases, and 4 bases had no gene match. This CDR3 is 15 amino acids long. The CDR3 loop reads CASSSRTSGSYEQYF. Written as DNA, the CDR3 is TGTGCCAGCAGTTCCCGGACTAGCGGGAGTTACGAGCAGTACTTC.

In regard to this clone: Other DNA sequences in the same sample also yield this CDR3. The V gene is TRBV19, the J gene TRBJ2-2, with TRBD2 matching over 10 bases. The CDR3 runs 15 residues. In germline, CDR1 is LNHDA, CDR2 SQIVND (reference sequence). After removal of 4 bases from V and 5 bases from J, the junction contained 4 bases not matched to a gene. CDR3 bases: TGTGCCAGTAGTAGAGGACTAGCGGATACCGGGGAGCTGTTTTTT. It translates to CASSRGLADTGELFF.

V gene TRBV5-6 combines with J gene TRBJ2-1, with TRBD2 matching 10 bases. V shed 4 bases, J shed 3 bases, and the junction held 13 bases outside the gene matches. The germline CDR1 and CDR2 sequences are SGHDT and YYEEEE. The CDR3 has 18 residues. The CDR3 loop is CASSPGLAGAGVYNEQFF. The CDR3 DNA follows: TGTGCCAGCAGCCCGGGGCTAGCGGGAGCCGGAGTCTACAATGAGCAGTTCTTC.

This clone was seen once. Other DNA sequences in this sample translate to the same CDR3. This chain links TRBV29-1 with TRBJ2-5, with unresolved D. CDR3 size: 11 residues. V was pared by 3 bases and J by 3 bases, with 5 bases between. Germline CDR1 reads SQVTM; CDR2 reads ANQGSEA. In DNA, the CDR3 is TGCAGCGTTGATCTAGAAGAGACCCAGTACTTC. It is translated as CSVDLEETQYF.

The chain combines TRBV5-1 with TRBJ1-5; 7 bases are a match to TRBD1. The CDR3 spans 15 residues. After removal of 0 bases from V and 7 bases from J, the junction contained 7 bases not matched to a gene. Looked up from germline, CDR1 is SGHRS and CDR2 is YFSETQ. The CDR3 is CASSLETGIGQPQHF. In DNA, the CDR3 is TGCGCCAGCAGCTTGGAGACAGGGATAGGACAGCCCCAGCATTTT.

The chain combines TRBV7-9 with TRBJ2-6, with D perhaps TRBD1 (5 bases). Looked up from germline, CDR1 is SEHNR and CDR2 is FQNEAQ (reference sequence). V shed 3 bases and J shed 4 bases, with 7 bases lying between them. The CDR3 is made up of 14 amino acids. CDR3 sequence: CASSFRTGANVLTF. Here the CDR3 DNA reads TGTGCCAGCAGCTTTAGGACAGGGGCCAACGTCCTGACTTTC.

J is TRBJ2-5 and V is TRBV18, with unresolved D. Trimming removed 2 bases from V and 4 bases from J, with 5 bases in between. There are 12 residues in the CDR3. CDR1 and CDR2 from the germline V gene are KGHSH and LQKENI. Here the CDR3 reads CASSPSLETQYF. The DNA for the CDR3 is TGTGCCAGCTCACCAAGTTTAGAGACCCAGTACTTC. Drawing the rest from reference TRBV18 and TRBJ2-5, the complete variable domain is NAGVMQNPRHLVRRRGQEARLRCSPMKGHSHVYWYRQLPEEGLKFMVYLQKENIIDESGMPKERFSAEFPKEGPSILRIQQVVRGDSAAYFCASSPSLETQYFGPGTRLLVL.

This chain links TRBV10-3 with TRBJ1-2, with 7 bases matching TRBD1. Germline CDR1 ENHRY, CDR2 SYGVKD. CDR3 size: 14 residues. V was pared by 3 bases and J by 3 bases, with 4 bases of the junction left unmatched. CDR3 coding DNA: TGTGCCATCAGTGATGGCCAGGGGGACTATGGCTACACCTTC. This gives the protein CAISDGQGDYGYTF.

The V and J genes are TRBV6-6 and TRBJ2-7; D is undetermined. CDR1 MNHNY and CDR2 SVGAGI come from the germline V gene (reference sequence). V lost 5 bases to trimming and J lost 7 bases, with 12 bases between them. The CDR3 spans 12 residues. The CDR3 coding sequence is TGTGCCAGCAGTCCCGGACCTGGGGAGCAGTACTTC. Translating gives CASSPGPGEQYF.

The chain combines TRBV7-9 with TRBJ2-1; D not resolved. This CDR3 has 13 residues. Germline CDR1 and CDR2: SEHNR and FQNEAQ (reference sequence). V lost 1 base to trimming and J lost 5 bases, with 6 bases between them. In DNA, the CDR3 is TGTGCCAGCAGCTTAGGATCGGACAATGAGCAGTTCTTC. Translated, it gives CASSLGSDNEQFF.

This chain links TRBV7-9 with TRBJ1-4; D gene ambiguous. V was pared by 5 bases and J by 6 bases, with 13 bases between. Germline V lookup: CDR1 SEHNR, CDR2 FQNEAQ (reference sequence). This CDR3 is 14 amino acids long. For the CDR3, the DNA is TGTGCCAGCAGCCGGAGGGTCGAGGATGAAAAACTGTTTTTT. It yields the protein CASSRRVEDEKLFF.

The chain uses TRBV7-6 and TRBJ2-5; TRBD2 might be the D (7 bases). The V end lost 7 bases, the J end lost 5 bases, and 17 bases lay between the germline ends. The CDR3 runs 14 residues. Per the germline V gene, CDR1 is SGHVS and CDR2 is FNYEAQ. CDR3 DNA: TGTGCCAGCATCGCCCCGGGGGGCAGGGAGACCCAGTACTTC. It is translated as CASIAPGGRETQYF.

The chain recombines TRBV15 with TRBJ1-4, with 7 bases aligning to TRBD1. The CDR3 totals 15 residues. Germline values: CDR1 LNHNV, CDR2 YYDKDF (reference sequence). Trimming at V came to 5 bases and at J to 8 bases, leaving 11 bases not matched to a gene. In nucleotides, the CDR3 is TGTGCCACCAGCCAAGGGGGCAGGGCAGGGGAAAAACTGTTTTTT. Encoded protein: CATSQGGRAGEKLFF.

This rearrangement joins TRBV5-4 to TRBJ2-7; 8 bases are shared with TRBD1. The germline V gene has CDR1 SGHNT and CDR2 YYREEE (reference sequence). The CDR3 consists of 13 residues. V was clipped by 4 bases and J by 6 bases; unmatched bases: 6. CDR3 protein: CASSPRTGREQYF. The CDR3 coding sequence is TGTGCCAGCAGCCCCCGGACAGGGCGCGAGCAGTACTTC.

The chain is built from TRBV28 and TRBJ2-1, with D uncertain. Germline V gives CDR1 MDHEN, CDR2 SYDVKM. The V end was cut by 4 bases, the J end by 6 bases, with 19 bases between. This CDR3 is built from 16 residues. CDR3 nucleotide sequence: TGTGCCAGCAGTTCCTCTCGGTTCTATACGATCAATGAGCAGTTCTTC. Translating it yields CASSSSRFYTINEQFF. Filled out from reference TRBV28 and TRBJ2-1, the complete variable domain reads DVKVTQSSRYLVKRTGEKVFLECVQDMDHENMFWYRQDPGLGLRLIYFSYDVKMKEKGDIPEGYSVSREKKERFSLILESASTNQTSMYLCASSSSRFYTINEQFFGPGTRLTVL.